The entry that follows covers one T cell receptor (beta chain) sequence. Per the original methods: By means of reference gene primer amplification, nucleated cell counts were estimated. TCRdb's copy holds only in-frame clones and misses some; the assay was immunoSEQ multiplex PCR. That table gives V, J and clone size, and the DNA gave D and trimming. The data contain 85,000 to 110,000 clones, 89% of them singletons. The CDR3 is 11 residues long. The V end was cut by 5 bases, the J end by 5 bases, with 9 bases between. The germline V gene has CDR1 GTSNPN and CDR2 SVGIG (reference sequence). This specimen comes from a study of blood T cell repertoires in COVID-19. Study in general: Collection of acute and convalescent COVID-19 samples took place in the United States, Italy and Spain. The cDNA or gDNA used as material had been derived from T cells, B-cell-depleted T cells, or PBMCs.

This receptor was obtained from a woman aged 55-70 years with acute or convalescent COVID-19. J is TRBJ2-5 and V is TRBV30; D possibly uses TRBD1 or TRBD2 (5 bases each). The sample was peripheral blood. The CDR3 is CAWDSGETQYF. CDR3 in DNA: TGTGCCTGGGACAGCGGTGAGACCCAGTACTTC.